These 22 T cell receptor beta chains were sequenced from one sample in a study of T-cell reconstitution after alpha-beta-depleted transplantation in children. The TCRbeta library incorporated unique molecular identifiers. One entry per CDR3 protein, called by TCRdb with MiXCR from the PCR reads. The sample includes just over 200,000 distinct CDR3 sequences, about 8.7% of them seen just once. The input for sequencing was PBMCs, mostly from graft donor cells, taken 360 days after TCRalphabeta/CD19-depleted stem cell transplant. Source of these receptors: a male patient between 2 and 9 years old who had a stem cell transplant for acute myeloid leukemia, so the T cells may come from the graft donor.

The V call is TRBV12-3 or TRBV12-4, the J call TRBJ2-2; the match to TRBD1 covers 12 bases. The CDR3 is made up of 14 amino acids. The trim removed 7 bases at V and 7 bases at J, leaving 4 bases unmatched. CDR3 in amino acids: CASTWDRGHGELFF. DNA of the CDR3: TGTGCCAGCACCTGGGACAGGGGGCACGGGGAGCTGTTTTTT.

The rearrangement uses TRBV5-1 and TRBJ2-7; D not certain. The germline gives CDR1 SGHRS, CDR2 YFSETQ. V lost 2 bases to trimming and J lost 3 bases, with 9 bases between them. This CDR3 comprises 13 residues. As DNA, the CDR3 is TGCGCCAGCAGCTTAACTCCGAACTACGAGCAGTACGTC. It translates to CASSLTPNYEQYV.

The chain combines TRBV20-1 with TRBJ2-3; D is tentatively TRBD1 or TRBD2 (6 bases each). CDR3 length: 14 amino acids. Germline-derived CDR1 and CDR2 are DFQATT and SNEGSKA (reference sequence). V was cut by 2 bases and J by 2 bases, with 11 bases left in between. The CDR3 here is CSARIRGPTDTQYF. The CDR3 DNA reads as TGCAGTGCTAGAATCCGGGGGCCCACAGATACGCAGTATTTT.

This clonotype occurred many times. This rearrangement joins TRBV20-1 to TRBJ2-7, with 9 bases that match TRBD1. This CDR3 is 14 amino acids long. CDR1 DFQATT and CDR2 SNEGSKA come from the germline V gene (reference sequence). The V and J ends lost 5 bases and 2 bases, in that order; junction bases with no gene match: 7. The chain's CDR3 is CSAGPGQGAYEQYF. CDR3 DNA sequence: TGCAGTGCTGGGCCGGGACAGGGAGCCTACGAGCAGTACTTC.

This chain uses TRBV18 with TRBJ1-1, with D unresolved. Trimming took off 3 bases at V and 1 base at J, with 6 bases between the two ends. CDR1 is KGHSH and CDR2 is LQKENI in the germline V gene. There are 13 residues in the CDR3. Here the CDR3 reads CASSPAANTEAFF. CDR3 bases: TGTGCCAGCTCACCGGCAGCGAACACTGAAGCTTTCTTT.

This clonotype occurred a few times. The chain carries TRBV24-1 and TRBJ1-2, with no clear D. V lost 5 bases and J lost 7, with 13 bases in between. The CDR3 is made up of 13 amino acids. Germline V gene lookup returns CDR1 KGHDR and CDR2 SFDVKD. The CDR3 here is CATSAGIGRGYTF. The CDR3 DNA is TGTGCCACCAGTGCTGGGATCGGGCGTGGCTACACCTTC.

This clonotype was counted a few times. The CDR3 sequence: CASSPRTDTGELFF. The DNA of the CDR3 is TGTGCCAGCAGCCCCCGGACGGACACCGGGGAGCTGTTTTTT. This sequence joins TRBV7-8 and TRBJ2-2; no clear D. Germline CDR1 and CDR2: SGHVS and FQNEAQ. V was shortened by 5 bases and J by 3 bases, with 10 bases between the two germline ends. The CDR3 runs to 14 residues.

This clonotype was counted only a few times. This chain joins TRBV9 and TRBJ2-5; no clear D. Deletions cut 0 bases from V and 4 bases from J, with 4 bases between. Germline V gene sequence: CDR1 SGDLS, CDR2 YYNGEE. This CDR3 region has 12 residues. This CDR3 reads CASSVGGETQYF. The DNA of the CDR3 is TGTGCCAGCAGCGTAGGGGGAGAGACCCAGTACTTC.

As concerns this clonotype: Relative to the germline gene, one junction end is altered; a read error may explain this. The chain links TRBV7-3 to TRBJ2-1; 9 positions agree with TRBD2. CDR1 is SGHTA, CDR2 FQGTGA, per germline. This CDR3 has 16 amino acids. CDR3 sequence reads: CASSLTSGYSYNEQFF. Written as DNA, the CDR3 is TGTGCCAGCAGCCTAACTAGCGGGTACTCCTACAATGAGCAGTTCTTC. Filled out from reference TRBV7-3 and TRBJ2-1, the complete variable domain reads GAGVSQTPSNKVTEKGKYVELRCDPISGHTALYWYRQSLGQGPEFLIYFQGTGAADDSGLPNDRFFAVRPEGSVSTLKIQRTERGDSAVYLCASSLTSGYSYNEQFFGPGTRLTVL.

At least ten counts were recorded for this clonotype. The rearrangement uses TRBV20-1 and TRBJ2-5; D is unclear. Trimming took 6 bases from V and 4 from J, leaving 15 bases between them. The germline V gene has CDR1 DFQATT and CDR2 SNEGSKA (reference sequence). The CDR3 extends over 13 amino acids. The CDR3 sequence: CSAQWWGRETQYF. CDR3 coding DNA: TGCAGTGCCCAGTGGTGGGGAAGAGAGACCCAGTACTTC.

This rearrangement joins TRBV20-1 to TRBJ1-6; D is unresolved. The V gene lost 3 bases and the J gene lost 0 bases, with 9 bases spanning the gap. CDR1 DFQATT and CDR2 SNEGSKA come from the germline V gene (reference sequence). The length of the CDR3 is 15 residues. The CDR3 reads CSARERASYNSPLHF. The CDR3 DNA is TGCAGTGCTAGGGAGCGAGCCTCCTATAATTCACCCCTCCACTTT.

This clonotype has ten or more counts. The rearrangement joins TRBV7-8 to TRBJ2-5; 9 nucleotides line up with TRBD1. CDR1 and CDR2 from the germline V gene are SGHVS and FQNEAQ. The junction had 8 bases not matched to a gene; V was cut back by 5 bases and J by 4 bases. The CDR3 is 15 residues long. In DNA form, the CDR3 reads TGTGCCAGCAGCCAAGGGACAGGGTCAGCAGAGACCCAGTACTTC. As protein: CASSQGTGSAETQYF.

The chain combines TRBV12-3 or TRBV12-4 with TRBJ1-5, with D hard to call. The CDR3 length is 16 residues. Deletions cut 3 bases from V and 4 bases from J, with 16 bases between. Here the CDR3 DNA reads TGTGCCAGCAGTTTGGTTTGGTCCAGCCCTAATCAGCCCCAGCATTTT. Protein sequence: CASSLVWSSPNQPQHF.

This clonotype was observed at least ten times. One junction end disagrees with the germline gene, perhaps due to a read error. V is TRBV12-3 or TRBV12-4 and J is TRBJ2-1; D ambiguous. The CDR3 runs 14 residues. Here the CDR3 reads CASTLVGLGHSQVF. CDR3 bases: TGTGCCAGCACCCTAGTGGGGTTGGGCCACTCCCAGGTCTTC.

This chain links TRBV5-1 with TRBJ1-1; D is possibly TRBD1 (5 bases). Trimming left V 3 bases short and J 5 bases short, with 11 bases between. CDR1 is SGHRS, CDR2 YFSETQ, per germline. The CDR3 sequence is 13 residues long. CDR3 loop: CASSWGKRTEAFF. For the CDR3, the DNA is TGCGCCAGCAGCTGGGGGAAGAGGACTGAAGCTTTCTTT.

This clonotype was recorded many times. V and J are TRBV4-1 and TRBJ2-7; TRBD1 matches at 8 bases. The CDR3 totals 16 residues. Germline-derived CDR1 and CDR2 are MGHRA and YSYEKL. The J segment lost 6 bases and the V segment lost 4 bases, leaving 14 bases of the junction unmatched. CDR3 region: CASSPLPGQGAREQYV. The CDR3 coding sequence is TGCGCCAGCAGCCCCCTACCTGGACAGGGAGCACGCGAGCAGTACGTC.

This clonotype appeared a few times. The rearrangement joins TRBV24-1 to TRBJ2-1, with TRBD2 matching over 8 bases. The CDR3 has 15 residues. Germline CDR1 and CDR2: KGHDR and SFDVKD. V shed 8 bases and J 8 bases; nucleotides not matched to a gene: 13. The CDR3 sequence: CATMSTGGNRDEQFF. The CDR3 DNA reads TGTGCCACCATGTCTACGGGGGGGAACCGCGATGAGCAGTTCTTC.

There are a few counts of this clonotype. The gene calls are TRBV7-2 and TRBJ2-3; D unresolved. V lost 5 bases, J lost 6 bases, and 12 bases lay in between. The CDR3 is 13 residues long. Germline V lookup: CDR1 SGHTA, CDR2 FQGNSA. Written as DNA, the CDR3 is TGTGCCAGCAGCGCCGGTCCGCGCGATACGCAGTATTTT. Translation: CASSAGPRDTQYF.

In this sample, this clonotype turned up many times. J is TRBJ1-1 and V is TRBV29-1; no clear D gene. This CDR3 is built from 13 residues. Germline values: CDR1 SQVTM, CDR2 ANQGSEA. Between the trimmed V and J ends, which lost 5 bases and 6 bases, there was a span of 16 bases. In nucleotides, the CDR3 is TGCAGCGTTTATGAGGGAGCGATAGCTGAAGCTTTCTTT. As protein: CSVYEGAIAEAFF.

The genes are TRBV11-1 and TRBJ2-1, with unresolved D. Trimming left V 4 bases short and J 7 bases short, with 11 bases between. Germline V gene sequence: CDR1 SGHAT, CDR2 FQDESV (reference sequence). This CDR3 contains 13 residues. This CDR3 reads CASSSYLENEQFF. The DNA of the CDR3 is TGTGCCAGCAGCTCCTATCTAGAGAATGAGCAGTTCTTC.

The table lists this clonotype with many counts. This chain links TRBV7-2 with TRBJ1-5; D remains ambiguous. The germline CDR1 and CDR2 sequences are SGHTA and FQGNSA. The CDR3 is 12 amino acids. V was cut by 1 base and J by 4 bases, with 2 bases left in between. CDR3 protein: CASSLGNQPQHF. In DNA form, the CDR3 reads TGTGCCAGCAGCTTAGGAAATCAGCCCCAGCATTTT.

The chain joins TRBV12-3 or TRBV12-4 to TRBJ2-6; no reliable D call. The length of the CDR3 is 18 residues. V was shortened by 0 bases and J by 0 bases, with 12 bases between the two germline ends. This CDR3 reads CASSLAWQANSGANVLTF. The CDR3 DNA follows: TGTGCCAGCAGTTTAGCGTGGCAGGCTAACTCTGGGGCCAACGTCCTGACTTTC.